One and the same sample provided the 16 T cell receptor beta chains below, sequenced in a study of T cell repertoires in cytomegalovirus infection. TCRdb passed the reads through MiXCR, listing each CDR3 protein once. This table holds around 430,000 distinct CDR3 sequences, 42% found once. Antigens of these TCRs are unknown. The specimen was cultured PBMCs, collected from culture after CMV antigen stimulation. All receptors derive from a human donor in good health (CMV status not recorded). Some clones in this sample may be carry-over from other donors' samples.

This sequence joins TRBV18 and TRBJ2-3, with 10 bases aligning to TRBD2. Germline V gene sequence: CDR1 KGHSH, CDR2 LQKENI. The CDR3 loop spans 16 amino acids. V shed 3 bases and J 3 bases; nucleotides not matched to a gene: 6. The CDR3 DNA sequence: TGTGCCAGCTCACCTGGACCGGGACTAGCGACAGATACGCAGTATTTT. Encoded protein: CASSPGPGLATDTQYF. The full variable domain, its missing parts supplied by reference TRBV18 and TRBJ2-3, is NAGVMQNPRHLVRRRGQEARLRCSPMKGHSHVYWYRQLPEEGLKFMVYLQKENIIDESGMPKERFSAEFPKEGPSILRIQQVVRGDSAAYFCASSPGPGLATDTQYFGPGTRLTVL.

This clonotype occurred a few times. The chain is built from TRBV7-2 and TRBJ2-7; no clear D. The V end lost 2 bases, the J end lost 0 bases, and 11 bases lay between the germline ends. Germline V CDR1 and CDR2: SGHTA, FQGNSA. This CDR3 comprises 15 residues. The CDR3 protein is CASSLNLWGSYEQYF. CDR3 bases: TGTGCCAGCAGCTTAAATTTATGGGGCTCCTACGAGCAGTACTTC.

The rearrangement links TRBV11-2 to TRBJ1-1; tentatively, D is TRBD1 (6 bases). The germline V and J ends were trimmed by 4 bases and 11 bases, with 14 bases remaining between them. This CDR3 has 12 amino acids. Germline CDR1 is SGHAT and CDR2 is FQNNGV. The CDR3 region has the DNA TGTGCCAGCAGCTCAAGGGGGTCTGTGGCTTTCTTT. It specifies CASSSRGSVAFF.

The chain has TRBV29-1 and TRBJ2-5, with 9 bases matching TRBD2. Germline V gene lookup returns CDR1 SQVTM and CDR2 ANQGSEA. This CDR3 is built from 13 residues. V trimming: 8 bases; J trimming: 3 bases; junction bases outside the gene matches: 7. The DNA for the CDR3 is TGCAGCTCATTAGCGGGGGTCGAAGAGACCCAGTACTTC. Its protein is CSSLAGVEETQYF.

The V call is TRBV6-6, the J call TRBJ2-5; D is possibly TRBD1 (5 bases). The CDR3 totals 14 residues. Trimming removed 5 bases at V and 1 base at J, with 11 bases between. Germline CDR1 MNHNY, CDR2 SVGAGI (reference sequence). The CDR3 DNA reads TGTGCCAGCAGTGTCCGGACAAGCCAAGAGACCCAGTACTTC. Residues: CASSVRTSQETQYF.

The chain employs TRBV10-3 and TRBJ2-3; 13 nucleotides match TRBD2. Trimming took 6 bases from V and 5 from J; bases not matched to a gene: 5. Germline CDR1 reads ENHRY; CDR2 reads SYGVKD. There are 15 residues in the CDR3. This CDR3 is CAISATSGGVDTQYF. The DNA for the CDR3 is TGTGCCATCAGCGCAACTAGCGGGGGGGTAGATACGCAGTATTTT.

This rearrangement joins TRBV6-2 or TRBV6-3 to TRBJ2-7; 8 bases fit TRBD2. The CDR3 sequence is 14 residues long. Germline-derived CDR1 and CDR2 are MNHEY and SVGEGT. V trimming: 7 bases; J trimming: 1 base; junction bases outside the gene matches: 6. Written as DNA, the CDR3 is TGTGCCAGCAAGAGCGGGGGAAGTTCCTACGAGCAGTACTTC. Protein sequence: CASKSGGSSYEQYF.

V is TRBV7-2 and J is TRBJ2-3, with D possibly being TRBD1 (5 bases). V was pared by 7 bases and J by 4 bases, with 12 bases between. The germline V gene has CDR1 SGHTA and CDR2 FQGNSA. The CDR3 totals 13 residues. Here the CDR3 DNA reads TGTGCCAGCAATTGGGGCAGCTCAGATACGCAGTATTTT. It yields the protein CASNWGSSDTQYF.

This clonotype came up a few times. The chain couples TRBV10-3 to TRBJ2-4, with D possibly being TRBD1 (6 bases). CDR1 and CDR2 from the germline V gene are ENHRY and SYGVKD. The CDR3 extends over 13 amino acids. V was pared by 6 bases and J by 5 bases, with 11 bases between. CDR3 nucleotides: TGTGCCATCAGCGGGGACACGCAAAACATTCAGTACTTC. Translated, it gives CAISGDTQNIQYF.

This clonotype occurred a few times. The rearrangement uses TRBV20-1 and TRBJ2-1, with 10 positions matching TRBD1. This CDR3 is 15 amino acids long. Germline CDR1 and CDR2: DFQATT and SNEGSKA (reference sequence). The junction had 13 bases not matched to a gene; V was cut back by 3 bases and J by 11 bases. CDR3 DNA: TGCAGTGCTAGTTCGTGGGACAGGGGAGATGGTCAGCAGTTCTTC. It specifies CSASSWDRGDGQQFF.

The chain combines TRBV19 with TRBJ2-3, with 9 bases aligning to TRBD2. The length of the CDR3 is 16 residues. With V trimmed by 5 bases and J by 6 bases, 12 bases remained unmatched. Germline V gene data show CDR1 as LNHDA and CDR2 as SQIVND (reference sequence). This CDR3 is CASSSWAGGPSDTQYF. The CDR3 DNA reads TGTGCCAGTAGTTCTTGGGCGGGGGGGCCTTCGGATACGCAGTATTTT.

V usage is TRBV4-1 and J usage is TRBJ2-2; D may correspond to TRBD1 or TRBD2 (6 bases each). The CDR3 runs 17 residues. The ends were cut back, 2 bases at V and 5 bases at J, with 18 bases in the middle. Germline CDR1 MGHRA, CDR2 YSYEKL. CDR3 amino acids: CASSQNGGRSITGELFF. For the CDR3, the DNA is TGCGCCAGCAGCCAAAACGGGGGCCGGAGTATAACCGGGGAGCTGTTTTTT.

The gene calls are TRBV7-9 and TRBJ2-7, with D possibly matching TRBD1 (6 bases). This CDR3 is 16 amino acids long. The V and J ends lost 1 base and 2 bases respectively, with 15 bases between them. The V gene's germline CDR1 is SEHNR and CDR2 FQNEAQ (reference sequence). CDR3 amino acids: CASSLGASSGAYEQYF. CDR3 DNA sequence: TGTGCCAGCAGCTTAGGAGCCTCTTCAGGGGCCTACGAGCAGTACTTC. The complete variable domain, with remaining parts taken from reference TRBV7-9 and TRBJ2-7, reads DTGVSQNPRHKITKRGQNVTFRCDPISEHNRLYWYRQTLGQGPEFLTYFQNEAQLEKSRLLSDRFSAERPKGSFSTLEIQRTEQGDSAMYLCASSLGASSGAYEQYFGPGTRLTVT.

The chain couples TRBV7-6 to TRBJ2-5; 7 bases map to TRBD2. This CDR3 contains 12 residues. Germline CDR1 and CDR2: SGHVS and FNYEAQ. Trimming removed 11 bases from V and 3 bases from J; junction bases left unmatched: 6. CDR3 loop: CAGEGHEETQYF. CDR3 bases: TGTGCCGGGGAGGGGCATGAAGAGACCCAGTACTTC.

The chain uses TRBV20-1 and TRBJ1-4; 9 bases align to TRBD1. The CDR3 spans 13 residues. In germline, CDR1 is DFQATT, CDR2 SNEGSKA (reference sequence). V was pared by 7 bases and J by 8 bases, with 8 bases of the junction left unmatched. CDR3 protein: CSVSQGAREKLFF. The CDR3 DNA follows: TGCAGTGTTTCACAGGGGGCGAGGGAAAAACTGTTTTTT.

The V call is TRBV12-5, the J call TRBJ2-5; 9 bases fit TRBD1. Losses at the gene ends were 7 bases for V and 5 bases for J; bases not matched to a gene: 11. CDR1 LGHNT and CDR2 FRNRAP come from the germline V gene. CDR3 size: 15 residues. The CDR3 sequence: CASALGQGKMETQYF. In DNA, the CDR3 is TGTGCTAGTGCCCTAGGACAGGGGAAAATGGAGACCCAGTACTTC.